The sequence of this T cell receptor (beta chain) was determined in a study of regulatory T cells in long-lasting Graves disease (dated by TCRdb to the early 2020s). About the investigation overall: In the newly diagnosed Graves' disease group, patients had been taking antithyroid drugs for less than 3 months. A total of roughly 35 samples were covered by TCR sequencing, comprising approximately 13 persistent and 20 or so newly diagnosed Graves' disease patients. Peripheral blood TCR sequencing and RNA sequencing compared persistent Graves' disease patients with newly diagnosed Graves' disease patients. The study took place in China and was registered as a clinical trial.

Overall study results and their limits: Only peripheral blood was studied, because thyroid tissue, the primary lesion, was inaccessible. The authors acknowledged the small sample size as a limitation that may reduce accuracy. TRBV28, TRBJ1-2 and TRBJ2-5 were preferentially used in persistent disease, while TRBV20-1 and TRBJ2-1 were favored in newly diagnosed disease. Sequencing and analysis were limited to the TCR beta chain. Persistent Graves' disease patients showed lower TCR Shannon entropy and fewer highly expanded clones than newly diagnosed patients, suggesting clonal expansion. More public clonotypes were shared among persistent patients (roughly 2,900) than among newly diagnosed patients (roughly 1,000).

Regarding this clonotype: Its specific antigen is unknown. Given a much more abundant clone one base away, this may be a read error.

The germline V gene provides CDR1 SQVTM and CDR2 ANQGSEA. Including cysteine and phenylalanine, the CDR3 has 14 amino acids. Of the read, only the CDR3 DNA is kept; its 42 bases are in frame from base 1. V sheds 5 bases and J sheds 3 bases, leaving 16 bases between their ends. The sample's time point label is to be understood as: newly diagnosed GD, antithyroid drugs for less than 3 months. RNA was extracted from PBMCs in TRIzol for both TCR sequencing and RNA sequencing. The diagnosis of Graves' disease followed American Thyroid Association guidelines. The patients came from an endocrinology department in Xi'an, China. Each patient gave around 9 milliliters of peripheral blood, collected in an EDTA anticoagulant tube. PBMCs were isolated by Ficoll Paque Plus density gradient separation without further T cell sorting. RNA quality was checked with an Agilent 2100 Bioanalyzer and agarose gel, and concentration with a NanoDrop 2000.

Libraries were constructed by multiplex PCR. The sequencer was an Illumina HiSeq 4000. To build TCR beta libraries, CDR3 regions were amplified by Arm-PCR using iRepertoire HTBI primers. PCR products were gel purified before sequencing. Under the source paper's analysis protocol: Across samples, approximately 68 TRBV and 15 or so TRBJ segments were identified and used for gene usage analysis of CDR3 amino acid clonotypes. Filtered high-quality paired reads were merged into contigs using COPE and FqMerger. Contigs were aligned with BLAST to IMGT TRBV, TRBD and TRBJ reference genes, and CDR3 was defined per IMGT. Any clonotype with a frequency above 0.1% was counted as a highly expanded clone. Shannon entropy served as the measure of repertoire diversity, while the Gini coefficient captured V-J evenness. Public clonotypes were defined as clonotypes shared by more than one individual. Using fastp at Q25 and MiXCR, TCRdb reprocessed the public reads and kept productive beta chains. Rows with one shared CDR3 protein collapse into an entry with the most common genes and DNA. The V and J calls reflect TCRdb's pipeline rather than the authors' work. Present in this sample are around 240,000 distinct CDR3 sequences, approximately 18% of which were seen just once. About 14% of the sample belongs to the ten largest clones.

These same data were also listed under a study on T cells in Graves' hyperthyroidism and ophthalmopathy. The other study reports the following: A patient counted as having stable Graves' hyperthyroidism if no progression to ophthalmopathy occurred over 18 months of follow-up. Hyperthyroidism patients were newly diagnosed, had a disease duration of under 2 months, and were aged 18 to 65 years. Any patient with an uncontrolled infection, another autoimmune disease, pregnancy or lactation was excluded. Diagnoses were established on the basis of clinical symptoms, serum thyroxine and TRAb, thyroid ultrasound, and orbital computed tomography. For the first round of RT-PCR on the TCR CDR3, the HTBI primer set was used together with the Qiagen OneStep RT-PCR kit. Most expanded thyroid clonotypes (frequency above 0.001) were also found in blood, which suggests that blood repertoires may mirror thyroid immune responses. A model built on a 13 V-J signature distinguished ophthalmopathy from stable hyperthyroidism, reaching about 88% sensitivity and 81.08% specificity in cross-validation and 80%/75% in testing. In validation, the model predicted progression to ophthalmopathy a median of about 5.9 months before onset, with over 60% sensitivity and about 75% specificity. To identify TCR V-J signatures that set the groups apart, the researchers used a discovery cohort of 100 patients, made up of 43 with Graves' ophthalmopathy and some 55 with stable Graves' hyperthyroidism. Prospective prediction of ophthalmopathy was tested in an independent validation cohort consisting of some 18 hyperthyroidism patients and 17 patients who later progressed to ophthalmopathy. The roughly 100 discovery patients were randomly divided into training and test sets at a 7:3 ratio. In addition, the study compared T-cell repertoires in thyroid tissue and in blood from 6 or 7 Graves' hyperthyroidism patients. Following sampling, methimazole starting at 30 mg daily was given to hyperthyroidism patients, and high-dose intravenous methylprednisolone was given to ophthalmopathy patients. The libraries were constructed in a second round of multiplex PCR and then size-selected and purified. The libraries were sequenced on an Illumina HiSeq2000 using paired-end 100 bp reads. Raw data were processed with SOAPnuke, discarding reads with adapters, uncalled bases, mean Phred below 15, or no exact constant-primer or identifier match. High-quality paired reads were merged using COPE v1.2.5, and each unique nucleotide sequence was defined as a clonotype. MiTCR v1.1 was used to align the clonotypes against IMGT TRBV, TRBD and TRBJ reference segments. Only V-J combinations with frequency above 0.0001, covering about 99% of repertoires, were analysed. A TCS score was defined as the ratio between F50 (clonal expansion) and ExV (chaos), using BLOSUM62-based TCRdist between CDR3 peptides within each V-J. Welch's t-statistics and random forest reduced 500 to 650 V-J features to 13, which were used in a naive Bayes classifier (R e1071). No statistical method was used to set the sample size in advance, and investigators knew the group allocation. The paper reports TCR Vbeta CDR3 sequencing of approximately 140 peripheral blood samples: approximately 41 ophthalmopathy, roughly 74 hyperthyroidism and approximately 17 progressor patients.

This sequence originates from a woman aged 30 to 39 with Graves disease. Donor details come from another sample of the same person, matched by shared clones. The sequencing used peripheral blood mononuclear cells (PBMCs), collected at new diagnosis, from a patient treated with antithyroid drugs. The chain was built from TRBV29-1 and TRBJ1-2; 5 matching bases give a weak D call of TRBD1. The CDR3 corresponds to CSVTTAREDYGYTF. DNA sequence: TGCAGCGTTACAACCGCCAGGGAGGACTATGGCTACACCTTC.